The 10 T cell receptor beta chains presented below share a single source sample, sequenced in a study of blood T cell repertoires in COVID-19. Only in-frame clones appear in the TCRdb table, and some are missing; sequencing was by immunoSEQ multiplex PCR. The repertoire holds about 240,000 clones, with around 81% as singletons. Sequencing used peripheral blood. These receptors all stem from a woman over 75 with COVID-19, enrolled during active disease.

The chain recombines TRBV5-1 with TRBJ1-1, with D possibly being TRBD1 (5 bases). The V and J ends lost 7 bases and 7 bases respectively, with 17 bases between them. This CDR3 spans 13 amino acids. Germline loops: CDR1 SGHRS, CDR2 YFSETQ. The CDR3 DNA sequence: TGCGCCAGCCGACGGGGGGAAAGAGATGAAGCTTTCTTT. Protein product: CASRRGERDEAFF.

The chain links TRBV6-2 or TRBV6-3 to TRBJ1-5; D is unresolved. The CDR3 contains 12 residues. V lost 6 bases, J lost 5 bases, and 8 bases lay in between. Germline V CDR1 and CDR2: MNHEY, SVGEGT. The DNA for the CDR3 is TGTGCCAGCAGCCGAGTATATCAGCCCCAGCATTTT. Amino acids: CASSRVYQPQHF.

J is TRBJ1-1 and V is TRBV30; 7 nucleotides align to TRBD1. CDR1 and CDR2 from the germline V gene are GTSNPN and SVGIG (reference sequence). The V gene end was trimmed by 3 bases and the J gene end by 0 bases; junction bases not matched to a gene: 4. CDR3 length: 14 residues. This chain's CDR3 is CAWRGDSLNTEAFF. The CDR3 DNA is TGTGCCTGGAGGGGGGACAGTCTGAACACTGAAGCTTTCTTT.

This clone was counted a few times. The chain is built from TRBV13 and TRBJ2-7; perhaps TRBD2 as D (5 bases). Germline V CDR1 and CDR2: PRHDT, FYEKMQ (reference sequence). CDR3 size: 15 residues. V lost 6 bases and J lost 0, with 15 bases in between. CDR3 residues: CASSLGSGFSYEQYF. The CDR3 DNA is TGTGCCAGCAGTCTGGGGAGCGGTTTCTCCTACGAGCAGTACTTC. The full variable domain, completed using reference TRBV13 and TRBJ2-7, is AAGVIQSPRHLIKEKRETATLKCYPIPRHDTVYWYQQGPGQDPQFLISFYEKMQSDKGSIPDRFSAQQFSDYHSELNMSSLELGDSALYFCASSLGSGFSYEQYFGPGTRLTVT.

This clone came up once. This chain links TRBV19 with TRBJ2-3; TRBD2 is a possible D gene (6 bases). Germline CDR1 reads LNHDA; CDR2 reads SQIVND (reference sequence). With 5 bases removed from V and 0 bases from J, the gap between germline ends came to 21 bases. There are 18 residues in the CDR3. CDR3 loop: CASSDSGRGVVSTDTQYF. The CDR3 DNA is TGTGCCAGTAGTGATAGCGGTAGGGGAGTTGTCAGCACAGATACGCAGTATTTT. Full variable domain (outside the CDR3, taken from reference TRBV19 and TRBJ2-3): DGGITQSPKYLFRKEGQNVTLSCEQNLNHDAMYWYRQDPGQGLRLIYYSQIVNDFQKGDIAEGYSVSREKKESFPLTVTSAQKNPTAFYLCASSDSGRGVVSTDTQYFGPGTRLTVL.

The chain carries TRBV5-6 and TRBJ2-1; perhaps TRBD1 as D (6 bases). With 1 base removed from V and 7 bases from J, the gap between germline ends came to 9 bases. Germline assignment: CDR1 SGHDT and CDR2 YYEEEE. This CDR3 comprises 13 residues. The CDR3 bases are TGTGCCAGCAGCTTGCCAGGGGCTAATGAGCAGTTCTTC. It encodes CASSLPGANEQFF.

The chain couples TRBV7-8 to TRBJ1-6, with D hard to call. Germline assignment: CDR1 SGHVS and CDR2 FQNEAQ. This CDR3 is built from 16 residues. Trimming removed 5 bases at V and 7 bases at J, with 18 bases between. The CDR3 is CASSARPGAPNSPLHF. CDR3 nucleotide sequence: TGTGCCAGCAGCGCCCGGCCGGGAGCCCCCAATTCACCCCTCCACTTT. Using reference TRBV7-8 and TRBJ1-6 for the parts outside the CDR3, the full variable domain is GAGVSQSPRYKVAKRGQDVALRCDPISGHVSLFWYQQALGQGPEFLTYFQNEAQLDKSGLPSDRFFAERPEGSVSTLKIQRTQQEDSAVYLCASSARPGAPNSPLHFGNGTRLTVT.

The V call is TRBV24-1, the J call TRBJ1-5, with D possibly matching TRBD1 (6 bases). V was shortened by 9 bases and J by 1 base, with 27 bases between the two germline ends. The CDR3 is made up of 19 amino acids. Germline V gives CDR1 KGHDR, CDR2 SFDVKD. In DNA form, the CDR3 reads TGTGCCACCCGAATCTGTTCAGGGGAAGAAGTTCAAAGCAATCAGCCCCAGCATTTT. Protein: CATRICSGEEVQSNQPQHF.

The chain has TRBV6-5 and TRBJ1-1, with unresolved D. Germline values: CDR1 MNHEY, CDR2 SVGAGI. Trimming shortened V by 8 bases and J by 4 bases, and 8 bases separated the two germline ends. This CDR3 is 11 amino acids long. The CDR3 reads CASRRGTEAFF. DNA for the CDR3: TGTGCCAGCCGGAGAGGCACTGAAGCTTTCTTT.

The DNA for the CDR3 is TGCGCCAGCAGCGGACGGCGGACTAGCCAAGATACGCAGTATTTT. Protein: CASSGRRTSQDTQYF. V and J are TRBV5-1 and TRBJ2-3; TRBD2 matches at 8 bases. This CDR3 has 15 amino acids. CDR1 SGHRS and CDR2 YFSETQ come from the germline V gene. The V gene end was trimmed by 4 bases and the J gene end by 5 bases; junction bases not matched to a gene: 9.